The 2 T cell receptor beta chains given below trace back to one sample, sequenced in a study of blood T cells in healthy people across ages (dated by TCRdb to between 2014 and 2017). Receptors were amplified or captured by 5' RACE. The instrument was an Illumina HiSeq 2500. A second roughly 6 to 11 cycle PCR used a sample-barcoded 5' primer and a J-beta primer mix. The public sequencing data were trimmed at Q25 with fastp and processed into clonotypes with MiXCR by TCRdb, which kept only in-frame beta chains. A single entry per CDR3 protein holds the most common genes and DNA from its merged rows. This sample lists 550,000 to 600,000 distinct CDR3 sequences; 27% were detected once. Less than 20% of the sample is held by the ten biggest clonotypes. The sequencing sample was made of blood. The receptors shown here come from a woman aged 70-85 years in good health.

The chain recombines TRBV29-1 with TRBJ2-6; no reliable D call. The CDR3 totals 15 residues. V shed 4 bases and J shed 0 bases, with 10 bases lying between them. Germline V lookup: CDR1 SQVTM, CDR2 ANQGSEA. CDR3 loop: CSVGSVRSGANVLTF. For the CDR3, the DNA is TGCAGCGTTGGGAGCGTTCGCTCTGGGGCCAACGTCCTGACTTTC.

This chain uses TRBV3-1 with TRBJ1-1; D is perhaps TRBD1 (5 bases). Germline V gene lookup returns CDR1 LGHDT and CDR2 YNNKEL (reference sequence). CDR3 length equals 16 residues. V was clipped by 4 bases and J by 3 bases, with 18 bases between them. The CDR3 DNA is TGTGCCAGCAGCCGCTGGTCCGGGGCTTATGACACTGAAGCTTTCTTT. It codes for CASSRWSGAYDTEAFF.